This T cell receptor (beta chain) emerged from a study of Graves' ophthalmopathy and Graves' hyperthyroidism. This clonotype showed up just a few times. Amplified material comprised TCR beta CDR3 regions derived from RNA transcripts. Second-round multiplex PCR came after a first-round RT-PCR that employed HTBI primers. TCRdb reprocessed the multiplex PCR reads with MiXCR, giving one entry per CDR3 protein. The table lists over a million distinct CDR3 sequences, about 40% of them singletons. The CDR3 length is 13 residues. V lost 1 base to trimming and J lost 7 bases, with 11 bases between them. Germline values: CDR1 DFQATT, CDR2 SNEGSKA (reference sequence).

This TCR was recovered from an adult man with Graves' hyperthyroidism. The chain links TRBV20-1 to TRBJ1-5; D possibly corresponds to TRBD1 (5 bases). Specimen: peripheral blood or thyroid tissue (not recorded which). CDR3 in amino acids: CSARGGGRQPQHF. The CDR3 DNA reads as TGCAGTGCTAGAGGGGGGGGAAGGCAGCCCCAGCATTTT.